A selection of T cell receptor beta chains follows, all from one sample in a study of radiation and T cells in renal cell carcinoma. Clones were sequenced by immunoSEQ multiplex PCR, and TCRdb holds only the in-frame ones, with some missing. This table has more than 100,000 clones, 88% appearing once. The sequencing used blood, collected from a patient whose treatment included radiotherapy and nephrectomy. The receptors come from a woman between 65 and 79 years old with renal cell carcinoma. Each CDR3 is given with its conserved first and last residue. The D gene is left open where the match is weak. Some rows have no size entry. The others give once, few or many, or a class for an expanded clone.

NA	NA	TRBV5-1	TRBJ2-4	CASSLDGKNIQYF	TGCGCCAGCAGCTTGGACGGGAAAAACATTCAGTACTTC
TRBD1	NA	TRBV9	TRBJ2-7	CASSAPGTGPYEQYF	TGTGCCAGCAGCGCCCCCGGGACAGGGCCTTACGAGCAGTACTTC
NA	once	TRBV28	TRBJ1-1	CASSISWGNTEAFF	TGTGCCAGCAGTATATCGTGGGGGAACACTGAAGCTTTCTTT
NA	NA	TRBV2	TRBJ1-1	CASSVSTNTEAFF	TGTGCCAGCAGTGTCAGTACGAACACTGAAGCTTTCTTT
TRBD2	once	TRBV5-1	TRBJ2-7	CASSAGTSDSYEQYF	TGCGCCAGCAGCGCCGGGACTAGCGACTCCTACGAGCAGTACTTC
NA	NA	TRBV18	TRBJ1-2	CASSPNRDYGYTF	TGTGCCAGCTCACCGAACAGGGACTATGGCTACACCTTC
TRBD1	once	TRBV19	TRBJ1-2	CASSIPDRVNYGYTF	TGTGCCAGTAGTATACCGGACAGGGTGAACTATGGCTACACCTTC
TRBD1	NA	TRBV5-1	TRBJ1-2	CASSQQGRSTYGYTF	TGCGCCAGCAGCCAACAGGGGAGAAGTACCTATGGCTACACCTTC
NA	NA	TRBV9	TRBJ1-2	CASSPGTEDYGYTF	TGTGCCAGCAGCCCAGGGACCGAAGACTATGGCTACACCTTC
TRBD1	NA	TRBV2	TRBJ1-2	CASSEIADRVLVYGYTF	TGTGCCAGCAGTGAAATTGCGGACAGGGTTTTAGTCTATGGCTACACCTTC
NA	NA	TRBV25-1	TRBJ1-3	CASSESGSSGNTIYF	TGTGCCAGCAGTGAATCTGGTAGCTCTGGAAACACCATATATTTT
TRBD2	once	TRBV7-2	TRBJ2-3	CASSLASGGLRDTQYF	TGTGCCAGCAGCTTAGCTAGCGGGGGGTTGAGAGATACGCAGTATTTT
TRBD1	NA	TRBV13	TRBJ1-4	CASSLGQGSTNEKLFF	TGTGCCAGCAGCCTAGGACAGGGTTCGACTAATGAAAAGCTGTTTTTT
NA	NA	TRBV30	TRBJ2-1	CAWSFDNEQFF	TGTGCCTGGAGTTTTGACAATGAGCAGTTCTTC
NA	NA	TRBV14	TRBJ1-5	CASSQFQDQPQHF	TGTGCCAGCAGCCAATTCCAGGATCAGCCCCAGCATTTT
NA	NA	TRBV28	TRBJ2-2	CASSFRAGELFF	TGTGCCAGCAGTTTTCGAGCCGGGGAGCTGTTTTTT
NA	NA	TRBV18	TRBJ2-5	CASSPSDSSETQYF	TGTGCCAGCTCACCCTCCGACTCTTCGGAGACCCAGTACTTC
NA	NA	TRBV10-3	TRBJ1-1	CAISEKTGGNTEAFF	TGTGCCATCAGTGAAAAGACAGGAGGAAACACTGAAGCTTTCTTT
TRBD2	NA	TRBV27	TRBJ2-2	CASRGLANTGELFF	TGTGCCAGCAGAGGACTAGCCAACACCGGGGAGCTGTTTTTT
NA	NA	TRBV9	TRBJ1-3	CASSVALGGGNTIYF	TGTGCCAGCAGCGTAGCTCTGGGGGGGGGAAACACCATATATTTT
NA	NA	TRBV14	TRBJ1-2	CASSQFSNGWGLINYGYTF	TGTGCCAGCAGCCAATTTAGCAATGGATGGGGACTGATAAACTATGGCTACACCTTC
NA	NA	TRBV6-6	TRBJ1-2	CASSYSRESGGYTF	TGTGCCAGCAGTTACTCGAGGGAATCTGGCGGCTACACCTTC
NA	NA	TRBV11-3	TRBJ1-1	CASSLFGLDTEAFF	TGTGCCAGCAGCTTATTTGGGTTAGACACTGAAGCTTTCTTT
NA	NA	TRBV4-3	TRBJ2-3	CASSRPEDTDTQYF	TGCGCCAGCAGCCGGCCCGAAGACACAGATACGCAGTATTTT
NA	NA	TRBV7-9	TRBJ1-6	CASETGIVGSPLHF	TGTGCCAGCGAAACAGGGATAGTAGGATCACCCCTCCACTTT
TRBD1	NA	TRBV18	TRBJ1-4	CASSPGTGVEKLFF	TGTGCCAGCTCACCCGGGACAGGGGTCGAAAAACTGTTTTTT
NA	NA	TRBV28	TRBJ1-1	CASTLNTEAFF	TGTGCCAGCACCTTGAACACTGAAGCTTTCTTT
NA	few	TRBV4-3	TRBJ1-1	CASSQGFRKGSPLTEAFF	TGCGCCAGCAGCCAAGGGTTCAGGAAGGGGAGTCCACTCACTGAAGCTTTCTTT
NA	NA	TRBV28	TRBJ1-2	CATRRAGYGYTF	TGTGCCACCCGCCGGGCCGGGTATGGCTACACCTTC
NA	NA	TRBV9	TRBJ2-3	CASSAGRSTDTQYF	TGTGCCAGCAGTGCGGGAAGAAGCACAGATACGCAGTATTTT
NA	NA	TRBV7-8	TRBJ2-7	CASSLERYEQYF	TGTGCCAGCAGCTTAGAACGGTACGAGCAGTACTTC
TRBD2	NA	TRBV4-1	TRBJ2-5	CASSQELAGGNFQTQYF	TGCGCCAGCAGCCAGGAACTAGCGGGGGGGAATTTTCAGACCCAGTACTTC
NA	NA	TRBV2	TRBJ1-2	CASKVSQFYGYTF	TGTGCCAGCAAAGTTTCACAGTTTTATGGCTACACCTTC
NA	NA	TRBV9	TRBJ2-3	CASSAQDPLPGTDTQYF	TGTGCCAGCAGCGCCCAGGACCCCCTCCCAGGCACAGATACGCAGTATTTT
TRBD1	NA	TRBV4-3	TRBJ1-5	CASSQENRGQPQHF	TGCGCCAGCAGCCAAGAGAACAGGGGACAGCCCCAGCATTTT
NA	NA	TRBV7-3	TRBJ1-6	CASSDGQFYNSPLHF	TGTGCCAGCAGCGACGGACAGTTTTATAATTCACCCCTCCACTTT
NA	NA	TRBV19	TRBJ1-5	CASSTEGSNQPQHF	TGTGCCAGTAGTACGGAGGGTAGCAATCAGCCCCAGCATTTT
TRBD2	NA	TRBV10-3	TRBJ2-1	CAISESWTSSYNEQFF	TGTGCCATCAGTGAGTCTTGGACTAGCTCCTACAATGAGCAGTTCTTC
NA	NA	TRBV7-9	TRBJ2-2	CASSLVIANTGELFF	TGTGCCAGCAGCTTAGTGATAGCAAACACCGGGGAGCTGTTTTTT
TRBD1	NA	TRBV15	TRBJ1-5	CATSRARTGNSNQPQHF	TGTGCCACCAGCAGAGCCCGGACAGGTAATAGCAATCAGCCCCAGCATTTT
NA	NA	TRBV28	TRBJ2-3	CASSLQWDTQYF	TGTGCCAGCAGTTTACAGTGGGATACGCAGTATTTT